This T cell receptor beta chain was recovered during a study of T cell responses to AZD1222 COVID-19 vaccine. Notes on the study in general: Donors were chiefly white British, with a greater number of females, and clonal diversity was perhaps underestimated. Two AZD1222 doses significantly raised spike-specific TCR breadth and depth over controls.

V lost 4 bases to trimming and J lost 1 base; unmatched junction nucleotides: 9. Germline V gives CDR1 LGHNA, CDR2 YSLEER. CDR3 size: 17 residues. The data were produced by immunoSEQ multiplex PCR, yet TCRdb's version contains in-frame clones alone and is incomplete. This table has 120,000 to 150,000 clones, around 88% appearing once. Comment on this clone: The antigen remains undetermined.

V and J are TRBV4-3 and TRBJ2-7; TRBD2 aligns across 11 bases. The clonotype originates from an adult in good health. This specimen consisted of peripheral blood, obtained on day 0 of AZD1222 vaccination. The CDR3 here is CASSLDFSGGGSYEQYF. The CDR3 DNA sequence: TGCGCCAGCAGCCTAGATTTTAGCGGGGGGGGTTCCTACGAGCAGTACTTC.